The rows below give T cell receptor beta chains drawn from one sample of a study of shared T cell receptors in the human thymus. Clones were read by immunoSEQ multiplex PCR, and TCRdb kept only the in-frame ones, dropping some. The sample holds just under 550,000 clones, about four fifths seen once. The data were also submitted as part of a second study, on human thymus T cells.

The source material was thymocytes. The receptor set was obtained from a boy younger than two with a congenital heart defect. Each CDR3 is given with its conserved first and last residue. The D gene is left open where the match is weak. Clone size, where shown, is once, few, many, or a class for clones that have expanded.

size | J | D | V | CDR3 | DNA
NA | TRBJ2-3 | NA | TRBV5-4 | CASSIGREWRNTQYF | TGTGCCAGCAGTATTGGGCGGGAATGGAGGAATACGCAGTATTTT
NA | TRBJ1-5 | NA | TRBV6-5 | CASSYGPGRQPQHF | TGTGCCAGCAGTTATGGTCCAGGCCGCCAGCCCCAGCATTTT
NA | TRBJ1-1 | NA | TRBV29-1 | CSVEINYAQGHDDDGAFF | TGCAGCGTTGAAATCAATTACGCACAGGGACACGACGACGACGGAGCTTTCTTT
few | TRBJ2-7 | NA | TRBV28 | CASSPGGTGDGDHEQYF | TGTGCCAGCAGCCCTGGGGGGACCGGGGACGGGGACCACGAGCAGTACTTC
NA | TRBJ1-1 | NA | TRBV5-1 | CASSFINRDPMNTEAFF | TGCGCCAGCAGCTTCATCAACAGGGACCCCATGAACACTGAAGCTTTCTTT
NA | TRBJ2-7 | TRBD1 | TRBV19 | CASRLRQGAYEQYF | TGTGCCAGTAGACTCCGACAGGGGGCCTACGAGCAGTACTTC
NA | TRBJ2-1 | TRBD2 | TRBV4-3 | CASSQDHPGLAGGPYNEQFF | TGCGCCAGCAGCCAAGATCACCCGGGACTAGCGGGAGGTCCCTACAATGAGCAGTTCTTC
few | TRBJ2-1 | NA | TRBV2 | CASSDGRDEQFF | TGTGCCAGCAGTGATGGGCGCGATGAGCAGTTCTTC
NA | TRBJ2-2 | TRBD1 | TRBV11-3 | CASSLGGDRVRTGELFF | TGTGCCAGCAGCTTAGGGGGGGACAGGGTGAGGACCGGGGAGCTGTTTTTT
NA | TRBJ2-1 | NA | TRBV29-1 | CSVGGASGPNEQFF | TGCAGCGTGGGGGGGGCTAGCGGTCCCAATGAGCAGTTCTTC
once | TRBJ2-5 | TRBD1 | TRBV9 | CASSLGTANQETQYF | TGTGCCAGCAGCCTCGGGACAGCGAACCAAGAGACCCAGTACTTC
few | TRBJ2-5 | NA | TRBV11-3 | CASSLDLRSSGEETQYF | TGTGCCAGCAGCTTAGATCTCCGGTCTTCGGGGGAAGAGACCCAGTACTTC
few | TRBJ2-5 | TRBD2 | TRBV7-6 | CASSPYLDGTSGSPWSQYF | TGTGCCAGCAGCCCATACTTGGATGGGACTAGCGGGAGCCCCTGGTCCCAGTACTTC
NA | TRBJ2-2 | TRBD2 | TRBV6-5 | CASSYSWGGGTGELFF | TGTGCCAGCAGTTACAGTTGGGGGGGTGGCACCGGGGAGCTGTTTTTT
NA | TRBJ2-7 | TRBD2 | TRBV5-5 | CASSCGGQLQAKSYEQYF | TGTGCCAGCAGTTGCGGGGGGCAGTTGCAGGCCAAGTCCTACGAGCAGTACTTC
NA | TRBJ2-2 | TRBD1 | TRBV18 | CASSPAGTGSGELFF | TGTGCCAGCTCACCGGCCGGGACAGGGTCCGGGGAGCTGTTTTTT
NA | TRBJ1-5 | NA | TRBV30 | CAWTLSNQPQHF | TGTGCCTGGACTTTAAGCAATCAGCCCCAGCATTTT
NA | TRBJ2-7 | TRBD2 | TRBV4-1 | CASSQDGLADQSYEQYF | TGCGCCAGCAGCCAAGATGGCCTAGCGGACCAATCCTACGAGCAGTACTTC
NA | TRBJ2-1 | TRBD2 | TRBV2 | CASRVGLAGAPSYNEQFF | TGTGCCAGCAGAGTAGGGCTAGCGGGAGCCCCCTCCTACAATGAGCAGTTCTTC
NA | TRBJ1-2 | NA | TRBV29-1 | CSVEDARTNYGYTF | TGCAGCGTTGAAGATGCGAGGACTAACTATGGCTACACCTTC
NA | TRBJ2-1 | TRBD2 | TRBV9 | CASSLGLAGAGSSYNEQFF | TGTGCCAGCAGCTTGGGACTAGCGGGAGCTGGGTCCTCCTACAATGAGCAGTTCTTC
once | TRBJ1-1 | NA | TRBV5-6 | CASSLGLDNWQTNNTEAFF | TGTGCCAGCAGCTTGGGCCTGGACAATTGGCAGACGAATAACACTGAAGCTTTCTTT
NA | TRBJ2-5 | NA | TRBV6-1 | CASTLGVGHETQYF | TGTGCCAGCACCCTGGGTGTGGGGCACGAGACCCAGTACTTC
NA | TRBJ1-2 | TRBD1 | TRBV19 | CASRYRTGKFGGYTF | TGTGCCAGTCGCTACCGGACAGGGAAGTTCGGTGGCTACACCTTC